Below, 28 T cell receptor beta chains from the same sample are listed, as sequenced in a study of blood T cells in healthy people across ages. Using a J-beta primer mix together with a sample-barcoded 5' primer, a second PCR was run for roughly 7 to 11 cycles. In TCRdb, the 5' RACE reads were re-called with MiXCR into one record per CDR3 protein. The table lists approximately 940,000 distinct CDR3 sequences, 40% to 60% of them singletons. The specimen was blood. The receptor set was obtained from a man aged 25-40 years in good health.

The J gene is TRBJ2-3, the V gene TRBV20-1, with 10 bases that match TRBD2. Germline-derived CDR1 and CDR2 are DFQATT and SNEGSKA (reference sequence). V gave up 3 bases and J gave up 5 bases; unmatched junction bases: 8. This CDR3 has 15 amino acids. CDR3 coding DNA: TGCAGTGCTAGGCGAGGTAGCGGGGGGAAAGATACGCAGTATTTT. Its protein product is CSARRGSGGKDTQYF.

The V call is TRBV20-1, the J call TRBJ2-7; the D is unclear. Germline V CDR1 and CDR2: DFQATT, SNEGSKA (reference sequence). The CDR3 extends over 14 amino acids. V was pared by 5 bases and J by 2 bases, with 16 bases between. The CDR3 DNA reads TGCAGTGCTTCCGCAAACAAGGTTGCCTACGAGCAGTACTTC. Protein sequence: CSASANKVAYEQYF.

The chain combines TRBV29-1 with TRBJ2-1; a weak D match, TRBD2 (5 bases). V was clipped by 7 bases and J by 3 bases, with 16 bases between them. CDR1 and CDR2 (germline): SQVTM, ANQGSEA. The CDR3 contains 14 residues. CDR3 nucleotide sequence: TGCAGCGCCGCGCCGACTACCTTCTACAATGAGCAGTTCTTC. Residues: CSAAPTTFYNEQFF.

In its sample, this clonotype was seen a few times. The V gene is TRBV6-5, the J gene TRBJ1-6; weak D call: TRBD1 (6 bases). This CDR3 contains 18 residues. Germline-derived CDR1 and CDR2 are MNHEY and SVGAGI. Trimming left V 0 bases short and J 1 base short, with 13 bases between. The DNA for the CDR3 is TGTGCCAGCAGTTACTCGCGCGCCAGGGGTTCCTATAATTCACCCCTCCACTTT. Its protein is CASSYSRARGSYNSPLHF.

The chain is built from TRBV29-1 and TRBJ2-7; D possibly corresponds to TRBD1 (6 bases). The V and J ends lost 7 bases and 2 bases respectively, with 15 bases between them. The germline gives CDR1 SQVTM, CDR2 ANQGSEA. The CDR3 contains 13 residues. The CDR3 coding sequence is TGCAGCGCCCTCTCAGGGGCCGCCTACGAGCAGTACTTC. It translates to CSALSGAAYEQYF.

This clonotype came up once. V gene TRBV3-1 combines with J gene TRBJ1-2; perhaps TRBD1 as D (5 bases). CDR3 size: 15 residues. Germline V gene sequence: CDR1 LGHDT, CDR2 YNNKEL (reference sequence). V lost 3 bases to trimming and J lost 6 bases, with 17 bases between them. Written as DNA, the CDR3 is TGTGCCAGCAGCCATCCTACCCAGGGTATTAATGGCTACACCTTC. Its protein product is CASSHPTQGINGYTF.

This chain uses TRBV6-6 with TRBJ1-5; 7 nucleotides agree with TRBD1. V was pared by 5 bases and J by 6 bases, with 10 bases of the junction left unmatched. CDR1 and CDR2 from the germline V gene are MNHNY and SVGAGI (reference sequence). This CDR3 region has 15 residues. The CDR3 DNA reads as TGTGCCAGCAGTGGTAGACAGGGAGTCAGTCAGCCCCAGCATTTT. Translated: CASSGRQGVSQPQHF.

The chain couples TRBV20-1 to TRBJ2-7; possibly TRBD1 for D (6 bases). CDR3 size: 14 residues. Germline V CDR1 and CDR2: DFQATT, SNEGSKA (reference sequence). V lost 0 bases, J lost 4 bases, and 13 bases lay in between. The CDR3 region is CSAREQGGPYEQYF. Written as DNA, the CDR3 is TGCAGTGCTAGAGAGCAAGGGGGTCCGTACGAGCAGTACTTC.

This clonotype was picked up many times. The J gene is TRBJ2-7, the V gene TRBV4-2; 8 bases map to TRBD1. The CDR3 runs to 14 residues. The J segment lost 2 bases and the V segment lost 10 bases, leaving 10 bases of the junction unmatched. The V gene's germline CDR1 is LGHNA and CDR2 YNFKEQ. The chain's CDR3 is CATSNGQGTYEQYF. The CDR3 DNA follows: TGTGCCACTTCTAATGGACAGGGAACCTACGAGCAGTACTTC.

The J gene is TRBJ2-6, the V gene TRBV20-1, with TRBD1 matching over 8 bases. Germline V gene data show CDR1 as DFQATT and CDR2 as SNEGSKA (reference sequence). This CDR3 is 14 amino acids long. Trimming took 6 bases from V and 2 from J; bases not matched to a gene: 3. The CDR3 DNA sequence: TGCAGTGCCCTGACAGGGGCTGGGGCCAACGTCCTGACTTTC. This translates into CSALTGAGANVLTF.

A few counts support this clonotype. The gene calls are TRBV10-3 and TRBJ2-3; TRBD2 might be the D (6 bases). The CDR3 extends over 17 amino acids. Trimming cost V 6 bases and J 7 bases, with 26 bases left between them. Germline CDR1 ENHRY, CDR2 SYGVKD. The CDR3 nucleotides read TGTGCCATCAGACCAGGCCCCGGCGGGGATTTTCTTAATACGCAGTATTTT. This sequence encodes CAIRPGPGGDFLNTQYF.

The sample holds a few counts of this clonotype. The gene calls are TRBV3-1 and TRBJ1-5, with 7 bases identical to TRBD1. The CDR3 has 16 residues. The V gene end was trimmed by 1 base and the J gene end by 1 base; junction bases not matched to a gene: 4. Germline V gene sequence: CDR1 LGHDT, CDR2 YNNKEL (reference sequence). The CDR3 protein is CASSQGDSWSNQPQHF. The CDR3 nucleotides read TGTGCCAGCAGCCAAGGGGACAGTTGGAGCAATCAGCCCCAGCATTTT. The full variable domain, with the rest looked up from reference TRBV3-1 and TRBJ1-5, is DTAVSQTPKYLVTQMGNDKSIKCEQNLGHDTMYWYKQDSKKFLKIMFSYNNKELIINETVPNRFSPKSPDKAHLNLHINSLELGDSAVYFCASSQGDSWSNQPQHFGDGTRLSIL.

The CDR3 bases are TGCAGTGCTAGGACCCCAGGGGAGGGAGAGACCCAGTACTTC. Translation gives CSARTPGEGETQYF. The chain uses TRBV20-1 and TRBJ2-7; maybe TRBD2 (7 bases). With the DNA end fitting TRBJ2-5 better, the J assignment may be wrong. The CDR3 totals 14 residues. Germline V gives CDR1 DFQATT, CDR2 SNEGSKA (reference sequence).

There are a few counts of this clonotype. This chain's CDR3 is CASSSPPRGLFSNQPQHF. CDR3 DNA sequence: TGTGCCAGCAGCTCCCCCCCTAGGGGACTCTTTAGCAATCAGCCCCAGCATTTT. The V gene is TRBV7-2, the J gene TRBJ1-5; a weak D match, TRBD1 (5 bases). The germline V gene encodes CDR1 SGHTA and CDR2 FQGNSA. The CDR3 has 18 residues. Deletions cut 4 bases from V and 0 bases from J, with 19 bases between.

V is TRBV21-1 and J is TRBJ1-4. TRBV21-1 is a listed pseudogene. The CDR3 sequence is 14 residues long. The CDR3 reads CTSSKGRGNEKLFF. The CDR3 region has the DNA TGTACCAGCAGCAAGGGCCGCGGTAATGAAAAACTGTTTTTT.

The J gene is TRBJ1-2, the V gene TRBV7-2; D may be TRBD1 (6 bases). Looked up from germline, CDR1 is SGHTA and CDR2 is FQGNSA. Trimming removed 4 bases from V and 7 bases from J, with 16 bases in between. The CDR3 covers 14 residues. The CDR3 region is CASSSDGGRRGYTF. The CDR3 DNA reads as TGTGCCAGCAGCTCAGATGGGGGGCGACGTGGCTACACCTTC. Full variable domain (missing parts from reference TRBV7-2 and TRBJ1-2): GAGVSQSPSNKVTEKGKDVELRCDPISGHTALYWYRQSLGQGLEFLIYFQGNSAPDKSGLPSDRFSAERTGGSVSTLTIQRTQQEDSAVYLCASSSDGGRRGYTFGSGTRLTVV.

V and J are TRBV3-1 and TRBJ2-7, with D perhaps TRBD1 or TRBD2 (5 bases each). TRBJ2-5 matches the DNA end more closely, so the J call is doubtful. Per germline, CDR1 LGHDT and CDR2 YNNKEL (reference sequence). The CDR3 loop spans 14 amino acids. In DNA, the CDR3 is TGTGCCAGCAGCCAAGATGGGGCGAGGGGGACCCAGTACTTC. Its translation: CASSQDGARGTQYF.

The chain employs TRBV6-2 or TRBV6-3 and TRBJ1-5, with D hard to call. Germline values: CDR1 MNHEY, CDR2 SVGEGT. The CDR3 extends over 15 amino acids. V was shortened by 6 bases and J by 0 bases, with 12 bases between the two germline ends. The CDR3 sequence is CASSNSQYSNQPQHF. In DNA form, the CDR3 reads TGTGCCAGCAGCAACTCACAGTATAGCAATCAGCCCCAGCATTTT.

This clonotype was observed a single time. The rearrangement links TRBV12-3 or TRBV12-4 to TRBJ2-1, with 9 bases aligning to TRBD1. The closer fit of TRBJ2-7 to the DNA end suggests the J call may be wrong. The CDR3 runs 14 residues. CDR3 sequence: CASSPGQGYNEQYF. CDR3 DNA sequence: TGTGCCAGCAGCCCGGGACAGGGATACAATGAGCAGTACTTC.

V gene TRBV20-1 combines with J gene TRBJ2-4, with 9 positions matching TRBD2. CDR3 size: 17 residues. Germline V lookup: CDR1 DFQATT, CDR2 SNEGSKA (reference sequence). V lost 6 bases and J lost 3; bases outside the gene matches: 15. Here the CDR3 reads CSAPRGGGNVVKNIQYF. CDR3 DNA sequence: TGCAGTGCCCCCCGCGGGGGGGGAAATGTCGTCAAAAACATTCAGTACTTC.

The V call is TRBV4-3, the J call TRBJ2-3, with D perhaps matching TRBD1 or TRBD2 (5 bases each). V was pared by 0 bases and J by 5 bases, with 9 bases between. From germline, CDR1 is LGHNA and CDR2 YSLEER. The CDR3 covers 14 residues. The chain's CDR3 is CASSQDRELDTQYF. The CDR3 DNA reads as TGCGCCAGCAGCCAAGACAGGGAGCTAGATACGCAGTATTTT.

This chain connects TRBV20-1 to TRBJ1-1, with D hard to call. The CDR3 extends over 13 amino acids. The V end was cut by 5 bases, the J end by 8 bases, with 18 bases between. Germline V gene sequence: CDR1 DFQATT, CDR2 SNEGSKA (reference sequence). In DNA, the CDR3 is TGCAGTGCTGGGAACCCGACGGGCTTCGAAGCTTTCTTT. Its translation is CSAGNPTGFEAFF.

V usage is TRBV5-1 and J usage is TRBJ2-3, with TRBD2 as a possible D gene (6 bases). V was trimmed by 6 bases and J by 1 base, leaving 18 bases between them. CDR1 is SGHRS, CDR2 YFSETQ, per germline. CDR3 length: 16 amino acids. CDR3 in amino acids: CASTFLGGVGTDTQYF. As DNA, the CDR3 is TGCGCCAGCACCTTCCTCGGGGGTGTGGGCACAGATACGCAGTATTTT.

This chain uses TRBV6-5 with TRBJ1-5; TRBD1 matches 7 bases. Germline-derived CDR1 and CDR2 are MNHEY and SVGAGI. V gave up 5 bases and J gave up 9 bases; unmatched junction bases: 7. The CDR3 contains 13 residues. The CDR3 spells CASSRDSLRPQHF. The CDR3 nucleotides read TGTGCCAGCAGTCGGGACAGCCTGAGGCCCCAGCATTTT.

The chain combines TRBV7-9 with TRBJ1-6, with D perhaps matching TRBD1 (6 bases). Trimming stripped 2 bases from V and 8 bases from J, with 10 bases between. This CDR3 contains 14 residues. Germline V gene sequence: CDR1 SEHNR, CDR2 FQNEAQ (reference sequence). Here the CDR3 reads CASSLTGAHSPLHF. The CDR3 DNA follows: TGTGCCAGCAGCTTAACGGGGGCCCATTCACCCCTCCACTTT.

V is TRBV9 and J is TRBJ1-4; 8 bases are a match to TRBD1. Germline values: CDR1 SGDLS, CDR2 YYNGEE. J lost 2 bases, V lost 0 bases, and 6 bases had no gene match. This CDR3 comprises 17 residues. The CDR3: CASSVAAGGRTNEKLFF. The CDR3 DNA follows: TGTGCCAGCAGCGTAGCCGCAGGGGGCAGGACTAATGAAAAACTGTTTTTT.

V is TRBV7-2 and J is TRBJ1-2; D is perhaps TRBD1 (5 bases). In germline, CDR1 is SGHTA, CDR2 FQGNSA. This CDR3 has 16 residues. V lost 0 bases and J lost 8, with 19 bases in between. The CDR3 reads CASSLARWQGGGGYTF. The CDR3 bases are TGTGCCAGCAGCTTAGCGAGGTGGCAGGGTGGAGGCGGCTACACCTTC.

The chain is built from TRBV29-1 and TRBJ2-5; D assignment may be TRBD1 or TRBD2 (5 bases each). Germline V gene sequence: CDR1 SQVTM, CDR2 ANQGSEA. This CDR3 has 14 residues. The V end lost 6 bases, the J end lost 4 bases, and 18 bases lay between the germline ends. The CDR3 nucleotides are TGCAGCGTCTGGGACCCGATGAGGGGAGAGACCCAGTACTTC. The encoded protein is CSVWDPMRGETQYF. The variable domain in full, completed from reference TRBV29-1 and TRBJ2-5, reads SAVISQKPSRDICQRGTSLTIQCQVDSQVTMMFWYRQQPGQSLTLIATANQGSEATYESGFVIDKFPISRPNLTFSTLTVSNMSPEDSSIYLCSVWDPMRGETQYFGPGTRLLVL.